Each of the 9 T cell receptor beta chains below was sequenced from the same sample in a study of cytomegalovirus exposure and HLA in healthy donors. 60 Vbeta and 13 Jbeta primers were used in PCR. Assay used: immunoSEQ multiplex PCR; TCRdb lists only in-frame clones, some missing. The sample gives 95,000 to 110,000 clones, 78% of which show up once; approximately 1.9% is in the top ten. The sample was PBMCs. These TCRs come from a woman aged 40 to 50 in good health and CMV-seronegative.

This chain links TRBV6-6 with TRBJ2-7; TRBD1 matches at 10 bases. Germline CDR1 MNHNY, CDR2 SVGAGI (reference sequence). This CDR3 contains 14 residues. The V and J ends lost 2 bases and 8 bases, in that order; junction bases with no gene match: 6. DNA for the CDR3: TGTGCCAGCAGTTACGACAGGGGGCGCAGCAAGCAGTACTTC. Its translation: CASSYDRGRSKQYF.

With regard to this clone: One junction end disagrees with the germline gene, perhaps due to a read error. The chain recombines TRBV28 with TRBJ2-3; 8 nucleotides match TRBD2. This CDR3 comprises 15 residues. Germline-derived CDR1 and CDR2 are MDHEN and SYDVKM. The CDR3 DNA reads as TGTGCCGGCAGTTTAGGCGGGAGGAGCACAGATACGCAGTATTTT. Translating gives CAGSLGGRSTDTQYF.

DNA of the CDR3: TGTGCCAGCTCACCTTCACTGACAGGCAAGAGTTCTTATGGCTACACCTTC. Amino acids: CASSPSLTGKSSYGYTF. J is TRBJ1-2 and V is TRBV18; tentatively, D is TRBD1 (6 bases). CDR3 length: 17 amino acids. V was pared by 3 bases and J by 5 bases, with 22 bases between. Per germline, CDR1 KGHSH and CDR2 LQKENI.

This chain's CDR3 is CASSYSAENEQFF. The CDR3 nucleotides are TGTGCCAGCAGTTACTCCGCGGAAAATGAGCAGTTCTTC. The genes are TRBV6-5 and TRBJ2-1; no firm D call. The CDR3 extends over 13 amino acids. Germline loops: CDR1 MNHEY, CDR2 SVGAGI. Trimming stripped 0 bases from V and 7 bases from J, with 7 bases between.

In this sample, this clone turned up once. The chain uses TRBV25-1 and TRBJ2-7; TRBD2 is a possible D gene (6 bases). Trimming pared 8 bases from V and 7 bases from J, leaving 24 bases between. The CDR3 contains 15 residues. The V gene's germline CDR1 is MGHDK and CDR2 SYGVNS. The CDR3 protein is CASRKAGTGSGEQYF. CDR3 bases: TGTGCCAGCCGGAAAGCTGGCACCGGGAGTGGTGAGCAGTACTTC.

The V and J genes are TRBV5-4 and TRBJ1-4; 8 nucleotides line up with TRBD1. Trimming took 2 bases from V and 1 from J; bases not matched to a gene: 7. The V gene's germline CDR1 is SGHNT and CDR2 YYREEE (reference sequence). The CDR3 totals 17 residues. The CDR3 spells CASSFRTGFGTNEKLFF. In DNA form, the CDR3 reads TGTGCCAGCAGCTTTCGGACAGGGTTTGGAACTAATGAAAAACTGTTTTTT.

This clone was seen a single time. In DNA, the CDR3 is TGTGCCAGCAGCCCCCTAGGGACAGGATTCGATCAGCCCCAGCATTTT. Translation: CASSPLGTGFDQPQHF. This rearrangement joins TRBV27 to TRBJ1-5; TRBD1 aligns across 8 bases. The length of the CDR3 is 16 residues. The J segment lost 5 bases and the V segment lost 6 bases, leaving 12 bases of the junction unmatched. Looked up from germline, CDR1 is MNHEY and CDR2 is SMNVEV (reference sequence).

This clone was found once. CDR3 region: CASSFRDRLDYGYTF. DNA for the CDR3: TGTGCCAGCAGCTTCCGGGACAGGTTGGACTATGGCTACACCTTC. The rearrangement links TRBV5-6 to TRBJ1-2; 8 bases are a match to TRBD1. CDR3 length: 15 residues. The V segment lost 2 bases and the J segment 3 bases; nucleotides outside the gene matches: 6. Germline-derived CDR1 and CDR2 are SGHDT and YYEEEE. The entire variable domain, with the rest obtained from reference TRBV5-6 and TRBJ1-2, is as follows: DAGVTQSPTHLIKTRGQQVTLRCSPKSGHDTVSWYQQALGQGPQFIFQYYEEEERQRGNFPDRFSGHQFPNYSSELNVNALLLGDSALYLCASSFRDRLDYGYTFGSGTRLTVV.

The chain carries TRBV7-2 and TRBJ1-2, with 7 bases fitting TRBD1. The junction had 11 bases not matched to a gene; V was cut back by 5 bases and J by 8 bases. Germline V gene sequence: CDR1 SGHTA, CDR2 FQGNSA. The CDR3 contains 14 residues. This CDR3 reads CASSDVRGRGGYTF. The DNA of the CDR3 is TGTGCCAGCAGCGACGTGAGGGGGCGAGGAGGCTACACCTTC.